The 32 T cell receptor beta chains below were found in one sample sequenced in a study of neoadjuvant anti-PD-1 for oral cavity cancer. The time point: after neoadjuvant nivolumab, at surgical resection. Using immunoSEQ multiplex PCR, the repertoire was profiled, and TCRdb retains in-frame clones only, with some absent. The profile shows about 37,000 clones, 30% to 40% of them singletons. Material: tumor tissue, obtained after nivolumab (anti-PD-1) treatment. The receptors were sampled from a person aged 40 to 85 with oral cavity squamous cell carcinoma.

The chain carries TRBV7-9 and TRBJ2-7; TRBD1 or TRBD2 may be the D gene (5 bases each). Between the trimmed V and J ends, which lost 4 bases and 1 base, there was a span of 8 bases. Germline CDR1 reads SEHNR; CDR2 reads FQNEAQ (reference sequence). The CDR3 is made up of 13 amino acids. The CDR3 coding sequence is TGTGCCAGCAGCTGGGACGTTTCCTACGAGCAGTACTTC. Its protein is CASSWDVSYEQYF.

This clone was detected ten times or more. This sequence joins TRBV20-1 and TRBJ2-1; D remains unclear. V was trimmed by 3 bases and J by 8 bases, leaving 8 bases between them. The germline gives CDR1 DFQATT, CDR2 SNEGSKA (reference sequence). The CDR3 is made up of 11 amino acids. The CDR3, as DNA: TGCAGTGCTAGTATTCTGCATGAGCAGTTCTTC. Its translation: CSASILHEQFF.

The chain couples TRBV5-1 to TRBJ2-3, with D possibly being TRBD1 (6 bases). From germline, CDR1 is SGHRS and CDR2 YFSETQ. The CDR3 runs to 16 residues. V was trimmed by 0 bases and J by 2 bases, leaving 13 bases between them. The CDR3 spells CASSLGRDKHTDTQYF. CDR3 sequence (DNA): TGCGCCAGCAGCTTGGGTAGGGACAAACACACAGATACGCAGTATTTT.

This clone was observed a few times. The rearrangement joins TRBV28 to TRBJ1-2, with D uncertain. From germline, CDR1 is MDHEN and CDR2 SYDVKM. This CDR3 is built from 12 residues. V lost 7 bases and J 6 bases, leaving 12 bases between the germline ends. CDR3 sequence (DNA): TGTGCCAGCACCGCGACACGGAATGGCTACACCTTC. Translation: CASTATRNGYTF.

J is TRBJ1-6 and V is TRBV7-8, with TRBD1 as a possible D gene (6 bases). Germline V gene sequence: CDR1 SGHVS, CDR2 FQNEAQ. The V end lost 2 bases, the J end lost 7 bases, and 12 bases lay between the germline ends. There are 15 residues in the CDR3. CDR3 sequence reads: CASSLMSGDNSPLHF. DNA for the CDR3: TGTGCCAGCAGCTTAATGTCAGGGGACAATTCACCCCTCCACTTT.

This chain connects TRBV6-1 to TRBJ2-1, with D perhaps matching TRBD2 (6 bases). V was pared by 2 bases and J by 10 bases, with 12 bases between. The CDR3 is made up of 13 amino acids. In germline, CDR1 is MNHNS, CDR2 SASEGT. CDR3: CASSESRGTEQFF. CDR3 in DNA: TGTGCCAGCAGTGAATCTCGGGGGACCGAGCAGTTCTTC.

This clone was observed a handful of times. The V and J genes are TRBV6-5 and TRBJ2-1; the match to TRBD1 covers 7 bases. The CDR3 spans 13 residues. V was clipped by 6 bases and J by 4 bases; unmatched bases: 3. CDR1 is MNHEY, CDR2 SVGAGI, per germline. This CDR3 is CASRGTAYNEQFF. The CDR3 nucleotides are TGTGCCAGCAGGGGGACAGCGTACAATGAGCAGTTCTTC.

A note on this clone: Mismatch with germline at one junction end may stem from a read error. The chain uses TRBV23-1 and TRBJ1-4, with unresolved D. TRBV23-1 is annotated as an ORF whose role is uncertain. The CDR3 covers 8 residues. CDR3 DNA sequence: TGCGCCAGCAGTCGACTAATTTTT. Protein: CASSRLIF.

The J gene is TRBJ2-5, the V gene TRBV5-1; D tentatively reads TRBD1 or TRBD2 (5 bases each). The length of the CDR3 is 12 residues. Germline CDR1 is SGHRS and CDR2 is YFSETQ. Trimming removed 4 bases from V and 7 bases from J, with 11 bases in between. The CDR3 spells CASSPPGTTQYF. As DNA, the CDR3 is TGCGCCAGCAGCCCACCGGGGACGACCCAGTACTTC. Filled out from reference TRBV5-1 and TRBJ2-5, the complete variable domain reads KAGVTQTPRYLIKTRGQQVTLSCSPISGHRSVSWYQQTPGQGLQFLFEYFSETQRNKGNFPGRFSGRQFSNSRSEMNVSTLELGDSALYLCASSPPGTTQYFGPGTRLLVL.

The chain has TRBV2 and TRBJ2-5, with D uncertain. Trimming cost V 3 bases and J 0 bases, with 5 bases left between them. Germline V gene sequence: CDR1 SNHLY, CDR2 FYNNEI. The CDR3 contains 13 residues. CDR3 bases: TGTGCCAGCAGTGAGGGCAACCAAGAGACCCAGTACTTC. It codes for CASSEGNQETQYF. Full variable domain (remainder filled in from reference TRBV2 and TRBJ2-5): EPEVTQTPSHQVTQMGQEVILRCVPISNHLYFYWYRQILGQKVEFLVSFYNNEISEKSEIFDDQFSVERPDGSNFTLKIRSTKLEDSAMYFCASSEGNQETQYFGPGTRLLVL.

This chain connects TRBV19 to TRBJ2-7, with TRBD1 identical over 7 bases. Germline V gene sequence: CDR1 LNHDA, CDR2 SQIVND (reference sequence). The CDR3 contains 11 residues. With V trimmed by 8 bases and J by 4 bases, 2 bases remained unmatched. CDR3 residues: CASRQGYEQYF. Here the CDR3 DNA reads TGTGCCAGTCGACAGGGTTACGAGCAGTACTTC.

The chain has TRBV5-1 and TRBJ2-3; tentative D call: TRBD2 (6 bases). CDR3 length: 15 residues. The germline CDR1 and CDR2 sequences are SGHRS and YFSETQ. V was pared by 4 bases and J by 3 bases, with 15 bases between. The CDR3 reads CASSAGLIGTDTQYF. As DNA, the CDR3 is TGCGCCAGCAGCGCGGGACTTATTGGGACAGATACGCAGTATTTT.

This clone was seen ten or more times. J is TRBJ2-3 and V is TRBV5-1; the D gene could be TRBD1 or TRBD2 (5 bases each). Germline V lookup: CDR1 SGHRS, CDR2 YFSETQ. Trimming cost V 4 bases and J 4 bases, with 7 bases left between them. The CDR3 sequence is 12 residues long. CDR3 sequence (DNA): TGCGCCAGCAGCGGGACCGCAGATACGCAGTATTTT. Translated: CASSGTADTQYF.

CDR3 residues: CASSLRTGMTFDEQYF. CDR3 coding DNA: TGTGCCAGCAGTTTAAGGACAGGGATGACGTTCGACGAGCAGTACTTC. V is TRBV27 and J is TRBJ2-7; 8 bases are shared with TRBD1. V was pared by 2 bases and J by 5 bases, with 11 bases of the junction left unmatched. In germline, CDR1 is MNHEY, CDR2 SMNVEV (reference sequence). The CDR3 loop spans 16 amino acids.

This chain connects TRBV2 to TRBJ2-5; maybe TRBD2 (7 bases). This CDR3 region has 16 residues. V was trimmed by 4 bases and J by 5 bases, leaving 20 bases between them. Looked up from germline, CDR1 is SNHLY and CDR2 is FYNNEI. This chain's CDR3 is CASSAQRKGGVETQYF. In DNA form, the CDR3 reads TGTGCCAGCAGTGCACAAAGGAAGGGGGGGGTTGAGACCCAGTACTTC.

CDR3 in DNA: TGCGCCAGCAGCTTGGGACTAGCGGGCATCTACGGTTACGAGCAGTACTTC. Protein: CASSLGLAGIYGYEQYF. This chain links TRBV5-1 with TRBJ2-7; 10 bases match TRBD2. Germline V gene data show CDR1 as SGHRS and CDR2 as YFSETQ. J was trimmed by 4 bases and V by 0 bases; bases with no gene match: 10. This CDR3 has 17 residues.

This chain connects TRBV6-6 to TRBJ1-1, with a tentative D call TRBD1 (6 bases). Trimming shortened V by 8 bases and J by 1 base, and 11 bases separated the two germline ends. Germline V gene lookup returns CDR1 MNHNY and CDR2 SVGAGI (reference sequence). The CDR3 sequence is 13 residues long. For the CDR3, the DNA is TGTGCCAGCTGTACGACAGGGAACACTGAAGCTTTCTTT. It specifies CASCTTGNTEAFF.

V gene TRBV28 combines with J gene TRBJ1-2; 7 bases fit TRBD1. The CDR3 has 14 amino acids. Germline V gives CDR1 MDHEN, CDR2 SYDVKM. V trimming: 3 bases; J trimming: 4 bases; junction bases outside the gene matches: 5. This CDR3 is CASSLADRFYGYTF. The CDR3 bases are TGTGCCAGCAGTTTGGCGGACAGGTTCTATGGCTACACCTTC.

The chain links TRBV11-3 to TRBJ2-1; D possibly corresponds to TRBD1 (5 bases). CDR3 size: 13 residues. Germline V gene lookup returns CDR1 SGHNT and CDR2 YENEEA. V lost 1 base to trimming and J lost 4 bases, with 5 bases between them. CDR3 bases: TGTGCCAGCAGCTTAGGACAGTACAATGAGCAGTTCTTC. Its protein is CASSLGQYNEQFF.

This clone came up many times. The J gene is TRBJ1-1, the V gene TRBV6-4; no reliable D call. The germline V gene has CDR1 MRHNA and CDR2 SNTAGT. This CDR3 is built from 14 residues. With 4 bases removed from V and 1 base from J, the gap between germline ends came to 10 bases. The CDR3 bases are TGTGCCAGCAGTGCCGCCCCAGGGAACACTGAAGCTTTCTTT. Its protein is CASSAAPGNTEAFF.

This clone was detected only a few times. V and J are TRBV7-9 and TRBJ1-5, with D perhaps TRBD1 (5 bases). The V end lost 1 base, the J end lost 7 bases, and 8 bases lay between the germline ends. This CDR3 has 13 amino acids. The V gene's germline CDR1 is SEHNR and CDR2 FQNEAQ (reference sequence). The CDR3 DNA follows: TGTGCCAGCAGCTTAGGGGGGAGCCAGCCCCAGCATTTT. Its protein is CASSLGGSQPQHF. The full variable domain, with the rest looked up from reference TRBV7-9 and TRBJ1-5, is DTGVSQNPRHKITKRGQNVTFRCDPISEHNRLYWYRQTLGQGPEFLTYFQNEAQLEKSRLLSDRFSAERPKGSFSTLEIQRTEQGDSAMYLCASSLGGSQPQHFGDGTRLSIL.

The rearrangement uses TRBV7-9 and TRBJ2-6; TRBD2 agrees at 11 bases. Germline V CDR1 and CDR2: SEHNR, FQNEAQ (reference sequence). The CDR3 runs to 19 residues. V shed 3 bases and J 4 bases; nucleotides not matched to a gene: 11. CDR3 protein: CASSLPSGRSLRGANVLTF. The CDR3 DNA follows: TGTGCCAGCAGCTTGCCTAGCGGGAGGTCCCTTAGGGGGGCCAACGTCCTGACTTTC.

In DNA, the CDR3 is TGTGCCAGCACGGCCGGGACAGGGGGCAATCAGCCCCAGCATTTT. Translating gives CASTAGTGGNQPQHF. This chain uses TRBV27 with TRBJ1-5; 10 positions match TRBD1. Germline V gives CDR1 MNHEY, CDR2 SMNVEV (reference sequence). V lost 7 bases to trimming and J lost 2 bases; unmatched junction nucleotides: 5. The CDR3 runs to 15 residues.

This clone has only a few counts. The CDR3 loop is CASREGQITEAFF. For the CDR3, the DNA is TGTGCCAGCAGGGAGGGACAGATCACTGAAGCTTTCTTT. The rearrangement uses TRBV2 and TRBJ1-1; 7 bases agree with TRBD1. This CDR3 contains 13 residues. Germline lookup yields CDR1 SNHLY and CDR2 FYNNEI. The J segment lost 4 bases and the V segment lost 6 bases, leaving 5 bases of the junction unmatched.

This clone was seen a handful of times. This rearrangement joins TRBV6-5 to TRBJ1-2; TRBD1 agrees at 9 bases. The ends lost 6 bases at V and 4 bases at J; junction bases unmatched: 9. Germline lookup yields CDR1 MNHEY and CDR2 SVGAGI. This CDR3 comprises 15 residues. This CDR3 is CASRRDQDRGYGYTF. DNA for the CDR3: TGTGCCAGCAGACGAGACCAGGACAGGGGCTATGGCTACACCTTC.

The chain couples TRBV10-2 to TRBJ2-5; possible D gene TRBD2, 5 bases. Trimming shortened V by 3 bases and J by 7 bases, and 12 bases separated the two germline ends. Germline V gene lookup returns CDR1 WSHSY and CDR2 SAAADI. The CDR3 totals 13 residues. The CDR3 coding sequence is TGCGCCAGCAGTGAACGAACAGAGGGGACCCAGTACTTC. As protein: CASSERTEGTQYF.

This clone was seen a few times. This rearrangement joins TRBV30 to TRBJ1-6; TRBD1 matches 7 bases. Germline assignment: CDR1 GTSNPN and CDR2 SVGIG (reference sequence). Trimming removed 0 bases from V and 10 bases from J; junction bases left unmatched: 6. The CDR3 has 14 residues. The CDR3 nucleotides read TGTGCCTGGAGTGTACAAGGGGGCCTCTCACCCCTCCACTTT. It codes for CAWSVQGGLSPLHF.

This clone came up a few times. The chain joins TRBV4-1 to TRBJ2-1; 10 bases map to TRBD2. The CDR3 length is 15 residues. Germline values: CDR1 MGHRA, CDR2 YSYEKL. The J segment lost 15 bases and the V segment lost 1 base, leaving 12 bases of the junction unmatched. CDR3 region: CASSQVELAGRPGFF. The DNA of the CDR3 is TGCGCCAGCAGCCAAGTAGAACTAGCGGGACGCCCAGGGTTCTTC.

This chain links TRBV28 with TRBJ2-5; perhaps TRBD1 as D (5 bases). CDR1 is MDHEN, CDR2 SYDVKM, per germline. The length of the CDR3 is 15 residues. The ends were cut back, 5 bases at V and 1 base at J, with 14 bases in the middle. CDR3 coding DNA: TGTGCCAGCAGTCCCGAAAGGGGTTTCCAAGAGACCCAGTACTTC. It codes for CASSPERGFQETQYF.

The rearrangement links TRBV6-6 to TRBJ1-4; TRBD1 aligns across 7 bases. Germline CDR1 MNHNY, CDR2 SVGAGI (reference sequence). The ends lost 2 bases at V and 7 bases at J; junction bases unmatched: 4. This CDR3 is built from 14 residues. The DNA of the CDR3 is TGTGCCAGCAGTTACCAGGGGGGAGGTGAAAAACTGTTTTTT. It yields the protein CASSYQGGGEKLFF.

This clone was counted between two and nine times. J is TRBJ1-1 and V is TRBV28, with D possibly being TRBD1 (6 bases). The CDR3 extends over 16 amino acids. The ends were cut back, 5 bases at V and 1 base at J, with 17 bases in the middle. Per the germline V gene, CDR1 is MDHEN and CDR2 is SYDVKM. The CDR3 protein is CASSTLGWGRNTEAFF. The CDR3 bases are TGTGCCAGCAGTACCCTGGGGTGGGGGCGGAACACTGAAGCTTTCTTT.

The J gene is TRBJ2-2, the V gene TRBV5-1; no clear D gene. The CDR3 consists of 13 residues. Germline V lookup: CDR1 SGHRS, CDR2 YFSETQ. Trimming removed 0 bases at V and 2 bases at J, with 2 bases between. The CDR3 DNA follows: TGCGCCAGCAGCTTGGCTAACACCGGGGAGCTGTTTTTT. Residues: CASSLANTGELFF.